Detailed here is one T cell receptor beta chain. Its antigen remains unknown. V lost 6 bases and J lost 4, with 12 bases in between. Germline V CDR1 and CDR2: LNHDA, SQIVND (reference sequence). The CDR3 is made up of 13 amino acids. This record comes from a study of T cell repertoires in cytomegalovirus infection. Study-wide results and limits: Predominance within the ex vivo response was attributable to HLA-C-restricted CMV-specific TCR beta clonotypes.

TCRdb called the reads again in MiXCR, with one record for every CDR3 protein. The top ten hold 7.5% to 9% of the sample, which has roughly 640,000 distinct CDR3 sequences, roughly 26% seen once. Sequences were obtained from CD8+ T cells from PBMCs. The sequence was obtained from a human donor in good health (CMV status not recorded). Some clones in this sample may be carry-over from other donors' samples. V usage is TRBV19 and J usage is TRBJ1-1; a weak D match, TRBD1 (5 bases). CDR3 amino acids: CASSFRGLTEAFF. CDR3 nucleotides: TGTGCCAGTAGCTTCCGGGGACTCACTGAAGCTTTCTTT.